This T cell receptor beta chain was identified in a study of shared clonotypes between healthy human individuals (dated by TCRdb to about 2020). Study-wide context: The cohort included three men and a couple of women between 18 and 49 years of age. For each donor, three plates each were used for CD4 naive and CD4 memory, two plates were used for CD8 naive, and one plate was used for CD8 memory. To estimate repertoire size and how much clonotype sharing occurs between individuals, the study deeply sequenced the blood TCR repertoires of several healthy adults. Libraries were prepared and TCR repertoires were sequenced by different laboratories using diverse techniques, in order to increase sequencing depth and limit assay-specific biases. Each donor's leukapheresis produced roughly between roughly 0.85 and 9.5 billion PBMCs.

Broad study findings and their caveats: Even with the large sequencing depth, rarefaction of the sorted-subset datasets indicated that sequencing was incomplete. Compared with non-shared clonotypes, the clonotypes found in all four sorted-subset donors had higher generation probabilities. Based on pairwise subsampling, the degree of clonotype sharing among donors was expected to be affected by sequencing depth. Sampling was restricted to blood, and TCR repertoires in tissue are likely to differ from TCR repertoires in blood. Naive subsets generally had larger estimated clonotype richness than memory subsets did. Sharing across several donors was observed for approximately 5% of naive CD4, about 3.2% of naive CD8, 2% to 2.5% of memory CD4, and roughly 0.4% of memory CD8 clonotypes. The genetic and exposure-history diversity represented was limited by the small number of donors.

Comments on this clone: Its antigen specificity is not known. No much larger clone is present one base from it, and per-base qualities are unavailable.

A distance of 14 bases separates the germline ends of V and J, which lose 3 bases and 5 bases respectively. According to the germline V gene, CDR1 reads MGHDK and CDR2 reads SYGVNS. The CDR3 spans 14 residues, from the cysteine through the phenylalanine. The entry retains the CDR3 DNA only, 42 bases that are in frame from base 1. Using the deep immunoSEQ assay, multiplex PCR amplified TCR CDR3 regions from genomic DNA. Extracted genomic DNA from each cell subset was spread evenly across all wells of several immunoSEQ 96-well plates, with each plate serving as a replicate. For sorted subsets, roughly 200 ng of genomic DNA, equivalent to around 30,000 T cell genomes, went into each replicate PCR. Purified libraries were measured with a Qubit 3.0 fluorometer, size-checked on a Bioanalyzer 2100, and measured again with the KAPA Library Quantification kit. Every immunoSEQ 96-well plate was sequenced on a dedicated single-read 150-cycle Illumina NextSeq 550 flow cell. Under the source paper's analysis protocol: Because the immunoSEQ output included only junctional sequences and no quality scores, the filtering could not be the same as the filtering used for full-length reads. Sequences were annotated with PyIR, a Python wrapper for IgBLAST v1.9, and V/J genes and CDR3 were assigned using IMGT germline references. Any read was removed if the V/J assignment was weak (E-value above 1e-6), the CDR3 was missing, or the read contained stop codons, out-of-frame junctions, or ambiguous translated residues. V3J clonotypes were defined as sequences sharing the same inferred V gene, J gene, and CDR3 amino acid sequence. Percentage overlap between repertoires was calculated by dividing the number of shared unique clonotypes by the size of the smaller repertoire. RTK rarefaction, the Chao1 estimator, and Recon v2.1 estimates of unobserved clonotypes were used to assess repertoire richness. OLGA was used to compute generation probabilities for all TCRbeta clonotypes that the gDNA method yielded from a handful of donors. TCRdb holds this immuneACCESS table with in-frame rearrangements only. Some clones are missing; in checked studies, unresolved V genes explain under half, and the rest has no known cause. The V and J calls and the clone size are those of that table, but D and trimming were determined from the DNA. Within this sample are 150,000 to 200,000 clones, with 90% to 95% of them counted one time only. The ten largest clones capture roughly 0.07% of the sample.

The donors were healthy, HIV-negative adults who had no recently reported acute infections or vaccinations. All donors were Caucasian adults living in Nashville, Tennessee, USA. CD4+ T cells were enriched through magnetic negative selection, after which naive cells were positively selected on CD45RA and the remaining negative fraction served as the memory subset. After blood collection by leukapheresis, PBMCs were isolated using Ficoll-Histopaque density gradient centrifugation and then cryopreserved in the vapor phase of liquid nitrogen. Analytical flow cytometry was used to check the purity and quantity of each magnetically sorted T cell population. Each sorted fraction had its genomic DNA isolated and then quantified by UV absorbance on a Nanodrop 2000c.

This receptor was obtained from a woman in her 30s in good health. The chain couples TRBV25-1 to TRBJ2-7; TRBD2 could be the D gene, as 5 bases match. The sequenced sample consisted of naive CD4+ T cells sorted from blood. The cell subset or site label on this specimen signifies: CD45RA+ positively selected. The nucleotide sequence reads as follows: TGTGCCAGCAGTGACCCCCGGGGAATCCACGAGCAGTACTTC. The resulting protein is CASSDPRGIHEQYF.